These 5 T cell receptor beta chains originate from one sample sequenced in a study of T cells in Graves' hyperthyroidism and ophthalmopathy. Amplification yielded TCR beta CDR3 regions, with RNA transcripts as the source. First-round RT-PCR targeting the TCR CDR3 was performed with the HTBI primer set. Each CDR3 protein is one row after TCRdb ran MiXCR on the multiplex PCR reads. Of a few hundred thousand distinct CDR3 sequences in the sample, 14% were seen once. Sequenced material: blood. The receptors derive from a woman aged 25 to 39 with Graves' hyperthyroidism that later progressed to Graves' ophthalmopathy.

This clonotype was detected many times. This chain joins TRBV2 and TRBJ1-2; D is uncertain. V was shortened by 8 bases and J by 0 bases, with 16 bases between the two germline ends. In germline, CDR1 is SNHLY, CDR2 FYNNEI. The CDR3 loop spans 15 amino acids. The CDR3 DNA is TGTGCCAGCCACGCAGAGTACCCGCCTAACTATGGCTACACCTTC. It is translated as CASHAEYPPNYGYTF.

This clonotype was counted a few times. This clone may be a read error of a much larger clone one base away. This chain links TRBV2 with TRBJ1-1, with no clear D. The V end was cut by 7 bases, the J end by 11 bases, with 20 bases between. The CDR3 runs 13 residues. The germline CDR1 and CDR2 sequences are SNHLY and FYNNEI. The CDR3 DNA follows: TGTGCCAGCAAAATAATAGAAAGAGGAAATGCTTTCTTT. Amino acid sequence: CASKIIERGNAFF.

This clonotype occurred many times. The J gene is TRBJ2-7, the V gene TRBV12-3 or TRBV12-4, with TRBD2 identical over 9 bases. This CDR3 region has 15 residues. V gave up 3 bases and J gave up 1 base; unmatched junction bases: 4. Here the CDR3 reads CASSFLAGYSYEQYF. DNA for the CDR3: TGTGCCAGCAGTTTTCTAGCGGGATATTCCTACGAGCAGTACTTC.

This clonotype was recorded many times. This chain joins TRBV11-2 and TRBJ2-2, with 8 bases lining up with TRBD1. The CDR3 totals 14 residues. V lost 5 bases to trimming and J lost 6 bases; unmatched junction nucleotides: 5. Germline CDR1 and CDR2: SGHAT and FQNNGV. The chain's CDR3 is CASSLSGGPGELFF. CDR3 bases: TGTGCCAGCAGCCTCTCAGGGGGCCCCGGGGAGCTGTTTTTT.

This clonotype was found a few times. The chain is built from TRBV7-3 and TRBJ2-3; no clear D gene. CDR1 and CDR2 (germline): SGHTA, FQGTGA. The CDR3 loop spans 18 amino acids. Trimming removed 1 base at V and 1 base at J, with 18 bases between. This CDR3 reads CASSLIGILSGRTDTQYF. CDR3 sequence (DNA): TGTGCCAGCAGCTTAATTGGGATTCTATCCGGTCGCACAGATACGCAGTATTTT.